This note documents a single T cell receptor (beta chain) sequence. Antigen: not known. Use of 60 Vbeta and 13 Jbeta primers characterized the PCR. Clones were read by immunoSEQ multiplex PCR, and TCRdb kept only the in-frame ones, dropping some. This table has some 150,000 clones, around 80% appearing once. This CDR3 region has 14 residues. V was cut by 4 bases and J by 4 bases, with 11 bases left in between. CDR1 is MGHRA and CDR2 is YSYEKL in the germline V gene. These data belong to a study of cytomegalovirus exposure and HLA in healthy donors. Study at large: Unique TCR beta sequences numbering fewer than 130 million came from 190 million or so T cells in an earlier analysis.

General study results and limits: Among TCR sequences, most were rare, though some public TCRs appeared in many donors.

The chain uses TRBV4-1 and TRBJ1-5; a possible D gene is TRBD1 (5 bases). The receptor was isolated from a man aged 25 to 40 in good health and CMV-seronegative. Material: PBMCs. CDR3 coding DNA: TGCGCCAGCAGCCCTCTGGGGGGGAATCAGCCCCAGCATTTT. This sequence encodes CASSPLGGNQPQHF.